This T cell receptor beta chain came from a study of blood T cell repertoires in COVID-19. About the research overall: COVID-19 samples collected from the United States, Italy and Spain covered acute and convalescent phases. From T cells, B-cell-depleted T cells, or PBMCs came the material, which was cDNA or gDNA.

As originally analysed: The assay estimated nucleated cells by amplifying reference gene primers. Assay: immunoSEQ multiplex PCR; the TCRdb copy retains only in-frame clones and omits some. V, J and clone size reflect that table, while D and trimming were determined from the DNA. The sample holds about 47,000 clones; more than 75% are singletons and the top ten take 13% to 15%. V was shortened by 3 bases and J by 12 bases, with 12 bases between the two germline ends. The CDR3 is made up of 13 amino acids. Germline loops: CDR1 SGHTA, CDR2 FQGNSA. The chain uses TRBV7-2 and TRBJ1-6; TRBD1 is a possible D gene (6 bases). This TCR was recovered from a human donor with acute or convalescent COVID-19. The donor label of this sample is uncertain. What was sequenced was peripheral blood. CDR3 sequence reads: CASSFGQKVPLHF. The CDR3, as DNA: TGTGCCAGCAGCTTCGGACAGAAAGTACCCCTCCACTTT.